The subject of this entry is one TCR beta chain. Original methodology: Amplifying reference gene primers gave estimates of nucleated cell counts. Method: immunoSEQ multiplex PCR; TCRdb's copy keeps in-frame clones and lacks some. That table is the source of V, J and clone size, and D and trimming were worked out from the DNA. Of 150,000 or so clones listed, over 60% are singletons. The CDR3 has 18 amino acids. CDR1 ENHRY and CDR2 SYGVKD come from the germline V gene. V was clipped by 3 bases and J by 5 bases; unmatched bases: 18. This record comes from a study of blood T cell repertoires in COVID-19. Study as a whole: COVID-19 samples from acute and convalescent phases originated in the United States, Italy and Spain. In each case, the material was cDNA or gDNA derived from T cells, B-cell-depleted T cells, or PBMCs.

Specimen: peripheral blood. This chain uses TRBV10-3 with TRBJ2-5, with 7 bases aligning to TRBD2. The sequence was obtained from a woman older than 75 with active or convalescent COVID-19. The CDR3, as DNA: TGTGCCATCAGTGACCCCGGTTTGTTCGGGGGGAGGAAGGAGACCCAGTACTTC. This encodes CAISDPGLFGGRKETQYF.